A single sample is the source of the 10 T cell receptor beta chains below, sequenced in a study of cytomegalovirus exposure and HLA in healthy donors. The PCR ran on 60 Vbeta and 13 Jbeta primers. Method: immunoSEQ multiplex PCR; TCRdb's copy keeps in-frame clones and lacks some. The data contain 100,000 to 150,000 clones, around four fifths of them singletons. Sequences were obtained from PBMCs. The receptors stem from a man aged 25-45 years in good health and CMV-seropositive.

The rearrangement joins TRBV6-6 to TRBJ1-2; no definite D call. Trimming removed 5 bases from V and 7 bases from J, with 17 bases in between. CDR3 length equals 14 residues. In germline, CDR1 is MNHNY, CDR2 SVGAGI (reference sequence). CDR3 DNA sequence: TGTGCCAGCAGTATAACCGTTGAGCCGCGTGGCTACACCTTC. As protein: CASSITVEPRGYTF.

The V gene is TRBV18, the J gene TRBJ2-7, with D unresolved. CDR3 size: 14 residues. Germline CDR1 is KGHSH and CDR2 is LQKENI. V gave up 3 bases and J gave up 11 bases, with 20 bases separating them. The CDR3 here is CASSPSEVSSREYF. In DNA, the CDR3 is TGTGCCAGCTCACCGTCCGAGGTAAGTTCCAGAGAGTACTTC. Variable domain in full (rest from reference TRBV18 and TRBJ2-7): NAGVMQNPRHLVRRRGQEARLRCSPMKGHSHVYWYRQLPEEGLKFMVYLQKENIIDESGMPKERFSAEFPKEGPSILRIQQVVRGDSAAYFCASSPSEVSSREYFGPGTRLTVT.

The CDR3 loop reads CASSLYGMNTEAFF. The CDR3 DNA follows: TGTGCCAGCAGCTTATACGGGATGAACACTGAAGCTTTCTTT. The V call is TRBV7-2, the J call TRBJ1-1; D is unclear. CDR3 length equals 14 residues. CDR1 and CDR2 from the germline V gene are SGHTA and FQGNSA. V lost 2 bases and J 0 bases, leaving 7 bases between the germline ends.

V and J are TRBV30 and TRBJ1-2, with 9 nucleotides matching TRBD1. The trim removed 7 bases at V and 3 bases at J, leaving 6 bases unmatched. Germline-derived CDR1 and CDR2 are GTSNPN and SVGIG (reference sequence). The CDR3 extends over 13 amino acids. CDR3 bases: TGTGCCTTGGGGGACAGGGCGGACTATGGCTACACCTTC. Protein: CALGDRADYGYTF. The whole variable domain, remainder taken from reference TRBV30 and TRBJ1-2, is SQTIHQWPATLVQPVGSPLSLECTVEGTSNPNLYWYRQAAGRGLQLLFYSVGIGQISSEVPQNLSASRPQDRQFILSSKKLLLSDSGFYLCALGDRADYGYTFGSGTRLTVV.

The gene calls are TRBV9 and TRBJ1-1, with 11 bases lining up with TRBD1. The CDR3 spans 13 residues. V shed 5 bases, J shed 5 bases, and the junction held 2 bases outside the gene matches. In germline, CDR1 is SGDLS, CDR2 YYNGEE. CDR3 amino acids: CASRGQGGTEAFF. The CDR3 DNA is TGTGCCAGCAGGGGACAGGGGGGAACTGAAGCTTTCTTT.

The V gene is TRBV5-6, the J gene TRBJ1-1, with D possibly being TRBD1 (5 bases). V was clipped by 0 bases and J by 6 bases, with 18 bases between them. The CDR3 covers 16 residues. CDR1 SGHDT and CDR2 YYEEEE come from the germline V gene. The CDR3 loop is CASSLAVGASGAEAFF. CDR3 bases: TGTGCCAGCAGCTTGGCCGTTGGGGCGAGTGGAGCTGAAGCTTTCTTT.

The rearrangement links TRBV29-1 to TRBJ2-3; tentative D call: TRBD1 (6 bases). CDR3 length equals 13 residues. V lost 3 bases, J lost 2 bases, and 9 bases lay in between. Germline values: CDR1 SQVTM, CDR2 ANQGSEA. The CDR3 DNA is TGCAGCGTTGAGGGACATTACACAGATACGCAGTATTTT. It translates to CSVEGHYTDTQYF.

The chain has TRBV10-1 and TRBJ2-7; D is undetermined. Deletions cut 4 bases from V and 0 bases from J, with 7 bases between. The germline CDR1 and CDR2 sequences are WNHNN and SYGVQD (reference sequence). The CDR3 extends over 13 amino acids. The CDR3: CASSATGSYEQYF. The CDR3 DNA reads as TGCGCCAGCAGTGCTACGGGCTCCTACGAGCAGTACTTC.

V and J are TRBV9 and TRBJ2-7, with TRBD2 matching over 8 bases. CDR1 and CDR2 (germline): SGDLS, YYNGEE. Trimming removed 2 bases from V and 5 bases from J; junction bases left unmatched: 6. The CDR3 extends over 14 amino acids. CDR3 DNA: TGTGCCAGCAGCGTGAGCGGGAGTCCCAACGAGCAGTACTTC. It specifies CASSVSGSPNEQYF.

The V call is TRBV18, the J call TRBJ2-7, with 8 bases that match TRBD1. V trimming: 3 bases; J trimming: 2 bases; junction bases outside the gene matches: 6. Looked up from germline, CDR1 is KGHSH and CDR2 is LQKENI. CDR3 length equals 15 residues. The chain's CDR3 is CASSPRQGAAYEQYF. DNA for the CDR3: TGTGCCAGCTCACCCCGTCAGGGGGCCGCCTACGAGCAGTACTTC.